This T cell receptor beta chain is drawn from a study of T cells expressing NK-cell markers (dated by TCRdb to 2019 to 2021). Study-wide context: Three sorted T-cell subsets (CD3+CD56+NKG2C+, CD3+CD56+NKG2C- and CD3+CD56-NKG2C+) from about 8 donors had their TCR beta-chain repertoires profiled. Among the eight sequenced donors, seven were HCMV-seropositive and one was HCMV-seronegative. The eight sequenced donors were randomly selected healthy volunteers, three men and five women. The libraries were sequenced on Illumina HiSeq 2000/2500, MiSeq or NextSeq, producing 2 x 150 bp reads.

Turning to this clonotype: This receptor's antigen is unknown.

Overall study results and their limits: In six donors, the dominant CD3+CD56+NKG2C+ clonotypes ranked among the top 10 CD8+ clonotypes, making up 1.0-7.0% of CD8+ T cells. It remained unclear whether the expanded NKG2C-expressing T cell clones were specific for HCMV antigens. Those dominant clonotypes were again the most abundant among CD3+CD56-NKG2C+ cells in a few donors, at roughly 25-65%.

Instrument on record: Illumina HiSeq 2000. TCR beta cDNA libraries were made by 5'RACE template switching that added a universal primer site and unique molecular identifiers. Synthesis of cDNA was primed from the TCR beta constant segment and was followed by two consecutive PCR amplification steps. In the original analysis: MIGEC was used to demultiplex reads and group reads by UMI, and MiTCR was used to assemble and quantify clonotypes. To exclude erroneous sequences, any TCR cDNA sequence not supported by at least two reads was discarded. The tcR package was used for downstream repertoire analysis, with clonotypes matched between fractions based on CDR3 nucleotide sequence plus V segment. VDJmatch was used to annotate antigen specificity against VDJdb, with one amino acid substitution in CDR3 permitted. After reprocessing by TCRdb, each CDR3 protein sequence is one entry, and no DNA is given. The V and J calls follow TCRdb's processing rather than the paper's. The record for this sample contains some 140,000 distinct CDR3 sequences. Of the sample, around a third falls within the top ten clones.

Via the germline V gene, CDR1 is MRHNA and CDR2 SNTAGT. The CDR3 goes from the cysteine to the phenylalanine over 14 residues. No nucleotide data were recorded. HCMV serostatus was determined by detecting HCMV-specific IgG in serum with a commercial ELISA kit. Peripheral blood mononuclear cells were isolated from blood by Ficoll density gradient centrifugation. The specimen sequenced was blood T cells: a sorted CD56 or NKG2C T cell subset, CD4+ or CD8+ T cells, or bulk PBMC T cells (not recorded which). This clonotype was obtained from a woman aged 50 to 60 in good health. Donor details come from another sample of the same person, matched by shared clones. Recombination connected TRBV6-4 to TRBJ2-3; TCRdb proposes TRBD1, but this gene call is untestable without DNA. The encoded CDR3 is CASSGEGAMDTQYF.